One and the same sample provided the 25 T cell receptor beta chains below, sequenced in a study of CD8+ T cells in alopecia areata. Sequencing relied on a cDNA template that was reverse transcribed from extracted RNA. Data came from immunoSEQ multiplex PCR; TCRdb stores just in-frame clones and leaves some out. The specimen has about 120,000 clones, none found just once. Sequencing was performed on lesional skin. Receptors originate from a C3H/HeJ mouse with alopecia areata. Strain MHC haplotype: H2-k.

Turning to this clone: The genes and germline here are from mouse. The read terminates 4 residues ahead of where the CDR3 ends, so the germline J gene completes it. This sequence joins TRBV13-1 and TRBJ2-7; the D gene is possibly TRBD1 (6 bases). The V and J ends lost 6 bases and 2 bases respectively, with 15 bases between them. Per the germline V gene, CDR1 is NSHNY and CDR2 is SYGAGN. CDR3 size: 14 residues. The CDR3 protein is CASNNLGQPYEQYF. The sequenced CDR3 bases are TGTGCCAGCAACAACCTTGGACAGCCCTAT.

Worth noting for this clone: Gene names follow the mouse nomenclature. The CDR3 extends 4 residues past the end of the read, so its final part is completed from the germline J gene. The chain recombines TRBV13-3 with TRBJ1-4; 7 nucleotides align to TRBD1. Germline CDR1 reads NNHDY; CDR2 reads SYVADS. The CDR3 has 15 residues. The J segment lost 5 bases and the V segment lost 3 bases, leaving 7 bases of the junction unmatched. The DNA read from the CDR3 is TGTGCCAGCAGTGGTCCGGGACAGAGAAACGAA. Its translation: CASSGPGQRNE. The CDR3 in its entirety is CASSGPGQRNERLFF.

This clone was counted only a few times. Any gene name here is a mouse gene name. The read terminates 4 residues before the CDR3 end, so the remaining end is supplied by the germline J gene. The chain combines TRBV13-2 with TRBJ2-1; 9 bases line up with TRBD2. This CDR3 has 15 amino acids. The ends lost 5 bases at V and 6 bases at J; junction bases unmatched: 9. Germline CDR1 and CDR2: NNHNN and SYGAGS (reference sequence). This CDR3 reads CASGRLGEHSAEQFF. The sequenced part of the CDR3 DNA is TGTGCCAGCGGCCGACTGGGGGAGCACTCTGCT.

A note on this clone: Gene names follow the mouse nomenclature. Sequencing ends 4 residues short of the CDR3 end; the germline J gene provides the rest. The V and J genes are TRBV13-3 and TRBJ1-4; no clear D. There are 16 residues in the CDR3. Germline CDR1 and CDR2: NNHDY and SYVADS. V gave up 1 base and J gave up 0 bases, with 10 bases separating them. The chain's CDR3 is CASSDPLTISNERLFF. The DNA read from the CDR3 is TGTGCCAGCAGTGATCCCCTGACAATTTCCAACGAA.

This clone has more than one count but fewer than ten. These gene names are mouse names. The read halts 4 residues ahead of the CDR3 end, with the missing end drawn from the germline J gene. The chain recombines TRBV17 with TRBJ2-2; no firm D call. Germline V gene sequence: CDR1 MNHDT, CDR2 YYDKIL. V lost 2 bases, J lost 2 bases, and 9 bases lay in between. The CDR3 runs 15 residues. CDR3 DNA (partial): TGTGCTAGCAGTAGACAGGTGATCAACACCGGG. Translated: CASSRQVINTG. The whole CDR3 sequence reads CASSRQVINTGQLYF.

In this sample, this clone turned up a few times. Germline and genes: mouse. The read finishes 4 residues shy of the CDR3 end, and the germline J gene is used to complete it. This sequence joins TRBV19 and TRBJ2-2; 11 bases align to TRBD2. Germline V lookup: CDR1 FNHDT, CDR2 SITEND (reference sequence). The ends lost 4 bases at V and 0 bases at J; junction bases unmatched: 5. The CDR3 contains 17 residues. CDR3 DNA (partial): TGTGCCAGCAGTCACGACTGGGGGGGTTCAAACACCGGG. Its protein product is CASSHDWGGSNTG. The full CDR3 reads CASSHDWGGSNTGQLYF.

On this clone: The gene names given are mouse names. Coverage ceases 4 residues before the CDR3 finishes, and the germline J gene fills in the end. This chain connects TRBV14 to TRBJ2-1; 12 bases fit TRBD2. Germline V gene sequence: CDR1 SGHDT, CDR2 FRDEAV. This CDR3 has 16 residues. Incomplete CDR3 DNA: TGTGCCAGCAGTGGGGGACTGGGGGGAATGGGGGCT. Its translation is CASSGGLGGMGA. In full, the CDR3 reads CASSGGLGGMGAEQFF.

This clone was recorded at least ten times. Gene names are mouse gene names. The missing CDR3 end, 4 residues past where the read stops, is filled in from the germline J gene. The genes are TRBV13-3 and TRBJ2-7, with TRBD2 matching over 10 bases. This CDR3 region has 14 residues. J lost 3 bases, V lost 5 bases, and 5 bases had no gene match. Germline lookup yields CDR1 NNHDY and CDR2 SYVADS. The CDR3 sequence is CASRTGLGNYEQYF. The CDR3 bases that were read are TGTGCCAGCAGGACGGGACTGGGGAACTAT.

Worth noting for this clone: Mouse germline and gene names are used. The CDR3 end falls 4 residues outside the read, so it is completed with the germline J gene. The chain employs TRBV1 and TRBJ1-4, with 8 nucleotides matching TRBD1. Germline V gene data show CDR1 as NSQYPW and CDR2 as LRSPGD (reference sequence). The V and J ends lost 1 base and 6 bases, in that order; junction bases with no gene match: 4. The CDR3 length is 15 residues. Incomplete CDR3 DNA: TGCACCTGCAGTGCAGGGACAGGGTTGGACGAA. Its protein product is CTCSAGTGLDE. The whole CDR3 protein is CTCSAGTGLDERLFF.

This clone showed up just a few times. Gene labels here are mouse ones. The CDR3 end lies 4 residues beyond the end of the read and is filled in from the germline J gene. The V call is TRBV17, the J call TRBJ2-1; 10 bases map to TRBD1. The CDR3 is made up of 15 amino acids. Germline loops: CDR1 MNHDT, CDR2 YYDKIL. V trimming: 3 bases; J trimming: 4 bases; junction bases outside the gene matches: 3. The CDR3: CASSRTGGDYAEQFF. The DNA read from the CDR3 is TGTGCTAGCAGTAGGACAGGGGGCGATTATGCT.

This clone was observed many times. The protein listed by TCRdb differs at residue 12 from the translated DNA, so the DNA translation is shown. Any gene name here is a mouse gene name. The read finishes 3 residues shy of the CDR3 end, and the germline J gene is used to complete it. The genes are TRBV1 and TRBJ1-3; 9 bases match TRBD1. This CDR3 spans 15 amino acids. Germline-derived CDR1 and CDR2 are NSQYPW and LRSPGD (reference sequence). Trimming at V came to 1 base and at J to 6 bases, leaving 4 bases not matched to a gene. The CDR3 DNA, read in part, is TGCACCTGCAGTGCAGGACGACAGGGGGTAAATACG. As protein: CTCSAGRQGVNT. The full CDR3 reads CTCSAGRQGVNTLYF.

A word on this clone: Gene names denote mouse genes. The CDR3 bases that were read are TGTGCCAGCAGTGAAGATCTGAGGGACACA. Amino acid sequence: CASSEDLRDT. The CDR3, in full, reads CASSEDLRDTEVFF. V usage is TRBV13-3 and J usage is TRBJ1-1; no clear D gene. The read comes to an end 4 residues before the CDR3 does, leaving the germline J gene to fill in the end. The V and J ends lost 2 bases and 3 bases respectively, with 11 bases between them. In germline, CDR1 is NNHDY, CDR2 SYVADS. The CDR3 totals 14 residues.

On this clone itself: The genes and germline here are from mouse. The read gets to within 4 residues of the CDR3 end, and the germline J gene fills in the rest. The chain has TRBV1 and TRBJ1-1; 10 bases align to TRBD1. This CDR3 is built from 16 residues. Germline V CDR1 and CDR2: NSQYPW, LRSPGD (reference sequence). The CDR3 protein is CTCSADRGQGGTEVFF. The sequenced CDR3 bases are TGCACCTGCAGTGCAGATCGCGGACAGGGGGGGACA.

As concerns this clone: Mouse gene names apply. The sequenced fragment ends 4 residues before the CDR3 boundary, so the rest is inferred from the germline J gene. The chain couples TRBV1 to TRBJ2-5, with 12 nucleotides matching TRBD1. Germline assignment: CDR1 NSQYPW and CDR2 LRSPGD (reference sequence). V was pared by 3 bases and J by 1 base, with 5 bases of the junction left unmatched. The CDR3 length is 17 residues. The CDR3 sequence: CTCSAGTGGWDQDTQYF. The DNA read from the CDR3 is TGCACCTGCAGTGCCGGGACAGGGGGCTGGGACCAAGAC.

In its sample, this clone was seen many times. The germline and genes are mouse ones. Sequencing ends 4 residues short of the CDR3 end; the germline J gene provides the rest. The chain uses TRBV31 and TRBJ1-4; 10 bases align to TRBD1. Looked up from germline, CDR1 is GKSSPN and CDR2 is SITVG. J was trimmed by 5 bases and V by 0 bases; bases with no gene match: 0. The CDR3 is 14 amino acids. The chain's CDR3 is CAWSLGQGNERLFF. The part of the CDR3 DNA that was read is TGTGCCTGGAGTCTGGGACAGGGGAACGAA.

In its sample, this clone was seen a few times. The genes are named according to mouse. The read halts 4 residues ahead of the CDR3 end, with the missing end drawn from the germline J gene. The chain joins TRBV13-1 to TRBJ2-3; unclear D gene. Per germline, CDR1 NSHNY and CDR2 SYGAGN. This CDR3 spans 13 amino acids. The CDR3 spells CASSDGLGETLYF. The CDR3 DNA, read in part, is TGTGCCAGCAGTGATGGATTGGGAGAA.

Notes on this clone: The gene names here belong to mouse. The sequence runs out 4 residues before the end of the CDR3; the remainder is reconstructed from the germline J gene. The J gene is TRBJ2-4, the V gene TRBV1, with 9 nucleotides matching TRBD1. Germline V CDR1 and CDR2: NSQYPW, LRSPGD (reference sequence). The CDR3 consists of 16 residues. Trimming at V came to 0 bases and at J to 3 bases, leaving 4 bases not matched to a gene. CDR3 in amino acids: CTCSAETGGRQNTLYF. The DNA read from the CDR3 is TGCACCTGCAGTGCAGAAACAGGGGGCCGGCAAAAC.

With regard to this clone: Gene names follow the mouse nomenclature. The chain's CDR3 is CASSSGTGSNYAEQFF. CDR3 DNA, as far as it was read: TGTGCTAGCAGTAGTGGGACTGGAAGTAACTATGCT. This sequence joins TRBV17 and TRBJ2-1; 8 nucleotides match TRBD2. Read sequence stops 4 residues before the CDR3 end, and the germline J gene provides the missing end. Germline CDR1 is MNHDT and CDR2 is YYDKIL. The CDR3 is 16 residues long. The trim removed 3 bases at V and 0 bases at J, leaving 4 bases unmatched. The variable domain in full, completed from reference TRBV17 and TRBJ2-1, reads DTTVKQNPRYKLARVGKPVNLICSQTMNHDTMYWYQKKPNQAPKLLLFYYDKILNREADTFEKFQSSRPNNSFCSLYIGSAGLEYSAMYLCASSSGTGSNYAEQFFGPGTRLTVL.

Comment on this clone: Genes and germline are mouse. Read data end 4 residues before the CDR3 end; the end is taken from the germline J gene. The V call is TRBV1, the J call TRBJ2-2, with D possibly TRBD1 on 7 matching bases. The CDR3 is made up of 17 amino acids. CDR1 and CDR2 (germline): NSQYPW, LRSPGD (reference sequence). Trimming pared 3 bases from V and 0 bases from J, leaving 14 bases between. The CDR3 bases that were read are TGCACCTGCAGTGCGGTCGGAGGGGGCACAAACACCGGG. This sequence encodes CTCSAVGGGTNTG. The whole CDR3 sequence reads CTCSAVGGGTNTGQLYF.

This clone was recorded many times. Mouse gene names apply. The read gets to within 4 residues of the CDR3 end, and the germline J gene fills in the rest. The gene calls are TRBV13-3 and TRBJ2-1, with TRBD1 as a possible D gene (6 bases). The V gene's germline CDR1 is NNHDY and CDR2 SYVADS. V lost 7 bases to trimming and J lost 2 bases, with 10 bases between them. This CDR3 comprises 13 residues. The part of the CDR3 DNA that was read is TGTGCCAGCCTCGGACAGTACTATGCT. This translates into CASLGQYYA. The entire CDR3 protein reads CASLGQYYAEQFF.

For this clone: Germline and genes: mouse. Coverage ceases 4 residues before the CDR3 finishes, and the germline J gene fills in the end. This chain uses TRBV13-3 with TRBJ1-2; tentative D call: TRBD1 (5 bases). Germline CDR1 and CDR2: NNHDY and SYVADS. There are 14 residues in the CDR3. CDR3 amino acids: CASSVLGGMSDYTF. The CDR3 DNA, read in part, is TGTGCCAGCAGTGTCCTGGGGGGTATGAGC.

With regard to this clone: All gene names here are mouse names. The sequenced part of the CDR3 DNA is TGTGCCTGGAGTTTGGACTGGGGGGGCGCGGAT. This codes for CAWSLDWGGAD. The entire CDR3 protein reads CAWSLDWGGADEQYF. The chain recombines TRBV31 with TRBJ2-7, with 13 bases fitting TRBD2. The read ends 4 residues early relative to the CDR3; the germline J gene fills the gap. The CDR3 sequence is 15 residues long. Germline V gene sequence: CDR1 GKSSPN, CDR2 SITVG.

About this clone itself: Gene names refer to mouse genes. From the germline J gene comes the end of the CDR3, since the read stops 4 residues before it. This rearrangement joins TRBV13-2 to TRBJ1-4; TRBD1 agrees at 7 bases. CDR3 length equals 14 residues. J was trimmed by 4 bases and V by 4 bases; bases with no gene match: 4. Germline V lookup: CDR1 NNHNN, CDR2 SYGAGS (reference sequence). CDR3 bases read: TGTGCCAGCGGTTACAGGGGATTCAACGAA. Amino acid sequence: CASGYRGFNE. The entire CDR3 is CASGYRGFNERLFF.

This clone appeared a few times. Mouse gene names and germline throughout. The CDR3 end lies 4 residues beyond the end of the read and is filled in from the germline J gene. The chain uses TRBV19 and TRBJ1-4; TRBD1 is a possible D gene (6 bases). The CDR3 has 13 amino acids. The germline V gene has CDR1 FNHDT and CDR2 SITEND (reference sequence). V lost 6 bases and J lost 4, with 10 bases in between. Incomplete CDR3 DNA: TGTGCCAGCACGGGACAAAACAACGAA. As protein: CASTGQNNE. The CDR3 in its entirety is CASTGQNNERLFF.

This clone has a handful of counts. Mouse names are used for the genes. The read is 4 residues too short to cover the CDR3 end, so that end is filled in from the germline J gene. The rearrangement links TRBV13-3 to TRBJ2-7, with TRBD2 matching over 8 bases. The CDR3 contains 13 residues. V gave up 6 bases and J gave up 3 bases; unmatched junction bases: 5. CDR1 and CDR2 from the germline V gene are NNHDY and SYVADS. CDR3 residues: CASTDWGHYEQYF. The part of the CDR3 DNA that was read is TGTGCCAGCACCGACTGGGGCCACTAT.